This T cell receptor (beta chain) came from a study of early T cells in non-severe SARS-CoV-2 infection. At the level of the study: Sequencing targeted bulk RNA from unsorted whole blood, leaving chains unpaired. Study-wide findings and caveats: Missing private and CD4 specificities, VDJdb matching favored anti-spike CD8 responses.

Looked up from germline, CDR1 is MGHRA and CDR2 is YSYEKL. The CDR3 loop spans 18 amino acids. Losses at the gene ends were 2 bases for V and 0 bases for J; bases not matched to a gene: 9. Each cDNA molecule carried a unique molecular identifier. TCRdb analysed the 5' RACE reads with MiXCR anew, one entry per CDR3 protein. Of approximately 77,000 distinct CDR3 sequences listed, 10% to 15% were seen once; the top ten hold about 3%. In the case of this clonotype: As yet, its antigen is unknown.

This receptor was taken from an adult who was a healthcare worker with PCR-confirmed SARS-CoV-2 infection or an uninfected control (not recorded which). The sequenced sample was whole blood. J is TRBJ2-1 and V is TRBV4-1; 8 bases are a match to TRBD2. CDR3 in DNA: TGCGCCAGCAGCCAATCCCAGGTAGCGGGAACCTCCTACAATGAGCAGTTCTTC. Translated, it gives CASSQSQVAGTSYNEQFF.